These 5 T cell receptor beta chains originate from one sample sequenced in a study of CD8+ T cells in alopecia areata (dated by TCRdb to 2017 to 2018). Pooled mouse cutaneous lymph node cells were stained for CD4, CD8alpha, NKG2D, NKG2ACE and other markers and were then sorted on a BD Influx. The method behind the library was the immunoSEQ multiplex PCR assay. RNA was extracted from all samples and reverse transcribed into cDNA, which served as template for TCR sequencing. Entries here come from immuneACCESS through TCRdb and include only in-frame sequences with V and J called. Some clones fail to appear in such tables; in the studies checked, an unresolved V gene covers under half of the shortfall, and the cause of the remainder is unknown. The table records about 270,000 clones for this sample, and not one of them appears only once. The ten top clones hold 0.9% to 1.5% of the sample. Sequencing used CD4+ T cells sorted from a lymph node. The receptors come from a C3H/HeJ mouse with alopecia areata. The MHC haplotype for this mouse line is H2-k.

This clone occurred a few times. The gene symbols are mouse symbols. The read halts 4 residues ahead of the CDR3 end, with the missing end drawn from the germline J gene. The chain uses TRBV19 and TRBJ2-1; tentatively, D is TRBD1 (6 bases). The germline V gene encodes CDR1 FNHDT and CDR2 SITEND (reference sequence). Deletions cut 7 bases from V and 0 bases from J, with 8 bases between. The CDR3 extends over 13 amino acids. CDR3 in amino acids: CASGDINYAEQFF. CDR3 DNA (partial): TGTGCCAGCGGGGACATTAACTATGCT.

Points on this clone: These gene names are mouse names. The CDR3 goes on 4 residues after the read ends, and that part is filled in from the germline J gene. The rearrangement links TRBV13-2 to TRBJ2-2; D is unclear. Germline CDR1 and CDR2: NNHNN and SYGAGS (reference sequence). The CDR3 sequence is 11 residues long. V lost 4 bases to trimming and J lost 6 bases, with 4 bases between them. The CDR3 spells CASGWSGQLYF. The sequenced CDR3 bases are TGTGCCAGCGGTTGGTCCGGG.

With respect to this clone: Gene and germline names: mouse. The read comes to an end 4 residues before the CDR3 does, leaving the germline J gene to fill in the end. The chain carries TRBV13-2 and TRBJ2-7; 9 bases fit TRBD2. This CDR3 has 14 amino acids. Germline V gene lookup returns CDR1 NNHNN and CDR2 SYGAGS (reference sequence). Partial CDR3 DNA: TGTGCCAGCGGTGACTGGGGGGGTATCGAT. Translating gives CASGDWGGID. The whole CDR3 protein is CASGDWGGIDEQYF.

In its sample, this clone was seen a few times. These gene names are mouse names. The observed sequence ends 3 residues before the CDR3 terminus, with the missing tail filled in from the germline J gene. This sequence joins TRBV13-1 and TRBJ1-6; D is perhaps TRBD1 (6 bases). TRBJ1-6 is reported as an ORF; its role is uncertain. Deletions cut 9 bases from V and 4 bases from J, with 8 bases between. The CDR3 is 12 residues long. From germline, CDR1 is NSHNY and CDR2 SYGAGN. CDR3 DNA, as far as it was read: TGTGCCATCGGACAGTATAATTCGCCC. Encoded protein: CAIGQYNSP. The full CDR3 sequence reads CAIGQYNSPLYF.

To note about this clone: Genes and germline are mouse. The CDR3 goes on 4 residues after the read ends, and that part is filled in from the germline J gene. This rearrangement joins TRBV13-2 to TRBJ2-3; 11 positions agree with TRBD2. Unmatched junction bases numbered 5, after V lost 5 bases and J lost 0 bases. The CDR3 is made up of 16 amino acids. Germline V CDR1 and CDR2: NNHNN, SYGAGS (reference sequence). The CDR3 loop is CASGGLGGLSAETLYF. Partial CDR3 DNA: TGTGCCAGCGGCGGACTGGGGGGCCTTAGTGCAGAA.